These 16 T cell receptor beta chains were all obtained from the same sample, sequenced in a study of cytomegalovirus exposure and HLA in healthy donors. Primers: 60 Vbeta forward and 13 Jbeta reverse. Generated by immunoSEQ multiplex PCR, the TCRdb table keeps only in-frame clones and is missing some. The repertoire holds some 150,000 clones, with approximately 79% as singletons. Sample: PBMCs. The receptors come from a male donor in good health and CMV-seronegative.

The V call is TRBV9, the J call TRBJ1-1; a weak D match, TRBD1 (6 bases). This CDR3 has 12 residues. With 4 bases removed from V and 8 bases from J, the gap between germline ends came to 12 bases. Germline V lookup: CDR1 SGDLS, CDR2 YYNGEE. The CDR3 DNA reads as TGTGCCAGCAGCTCTGGGGGCTCGGAAGCTTTCTTT. This gives the protein CASSSGGSEAFF.

V gene TRBV25-1 combines with J gene TRBJ1-2; D gene ambiguous. This CDR3 is 14 amino acids long. Trimming removed 1 base from V and 0 bases from J, with 6 bases in between. Per germline, CDR1 MGHDK and CDR2 SYGVNS. CDR3: CASSEWGANYGYTF. In DNA, the CDR3 is TGTGCCAGCAGTGAATGGGGAGCTAACTATGGCTACACCTTC.

The chain is built from TRBV30 and TRBJ1-5; D is uncertain. This CDR3 region has 13 residues. Trimming stripped 2 bases from V and 3 bases from J, with 8 bases between. The germline gives CDR1 GTSNPN, CDR2 SVGIG (reference sequence). The CDR3 DNA follows: TGTGCCTGGAGTAAGACTTACAATCAGCCCCAGCATTTT. It is translated as CAWSKTYNQPQHF.

The chain has TRBV19 and TRBJ1-1; D is possibly TRBD1 (5 bases). From germline, CDR1 is LNHDA and CDR2 SQIVND (reference sequence). The CDR3 has 15 amino acids. V lost 4 bases, J lost 0 bases, and 12 bases lay in between. The CDR3 spells CASSTLQALNTEAFF. The DNA of the CDR3 is TGTGCCAGTAGTACATTACAGGCGCTGAACACTGAAGCTTTCTTT.

This clone was found once. The CDR3 DNA reads as TGTGCCAGCAGCGACAGGGGGCGGACTGAAGCTTTCTTT. Amino acid sequence: CASSDRGRTEAFF. The chain joins TRBV5-4 to TRBJ1-1; 10 bases map to TRBD1. The CDR3 runs 13 residues. The trim removed 4 bases at V and 5 bases at J, leaving 2 bases unmatched. Germline lookup yields CDR1 SGHNT and CDR2 YYREEE (reference sequence). The whole variable domain, remainder taken from reference TRBV5-4 and TRBJ1-1, is ETGVTQSPTHLIKTRGQQVTLRCSSQSGHNTVSWYQQALGQGPQFIFQYYREEENGRGNFPPRFSGLQFPNYSSELNVNALELDDSALYLCASSDRGRTEAFFGQGTRLTVV.

This chain uses TRBV5-4 with TRBJ2-1; TRBD2 aligns across 11 bases. The CDR3 loop spans 17 amino acids. Germline V gene sequence: CDR1 SGHNT, CDR2 YYREEE (reference sequence). Trimming cost V 0 bases and J 8 bases; bases outside gene matches: 10. Here the CDR3 DNA reads TGTGCCAGCAGCTTGGAGGCTAGCGGGGGGTTTCCCCATGAGCAGTTCTTC. Translated, it gives CASSLEASGGFPHEQFF.

This chain links TRBV10-3 with TRBJ2-7; possibly TRBD2 for D (6 bases). Germline V CDR1 and CDR2: ENHRY, SYGVKD. Trimming stripped 7 bases from V and 6 bases from J, with 16 bases between. This CDR3 is built from 13 residues. Here the CDR3 DNA reads TGTGCCATCACGGGTCTTCAGGGAGGCGAGCAGTACTTC. Translating gives CAITGLQGGEQYF.

The V gene is TRBV7-8, the J gene TRBJ1-1; no reliable D call. CDR1 and CDR2 from the germline V gene are SGHVS and FQNEAQ. The CDR3 contains 14 residues. V lost 10 bases and J 0 bases, leaving 15 bases between the germline ends. The CDR3 is CATLAPPVNTEAFF. The CDR3 DNA reads TGTGCCACCCTAGCCCCCCCCGTGAACACTGAAGCTTTCTTT.

The chain uses TRBV5-5 and TRBJ1-2; 7 nucleotides line up with TRBD1. The J segment lost 4 bases and the V segment lost 0 bases, leaving 9 bases of the junction unmatched. The CDR3 length is 16 residues. The V gene's germline CDR1 is SGHKS and CDR2 YYEKEE (reference sequence). This CDR3 reads CASSLVSATGAYGYTF. CDR3 nucleotide sequence: TGTGCCAGCAGCTTGGTTTCTGCAACAGGGGCCTATGGCTACACCTTC. Using reference TRBV5-5 and TRBJ1-2 for the parts outside the CDR3, the full variable domain is DAGVTQSPTHLIKTRGQQVTLRCSPISGHKSVSWYQQVLGQGPQFIFQYYEKEERGRGNFPDRFSARQFPNYSSELNVNALLLGDSALYLCASSLVSATGAYGYTFGSGTRLTVV.

The chain combines TRBV6-6 with TRBJ1-3; D is unclear. The CDR3 covers 12 residues. The germline gives CDR1 MNHNY, CDR2 SVGAGI (reference sequence). Trimming took 6 bases from V and 4 from J, leaving 7 bases between them. CDR3 protein: CASSPKGNTIYF. The CDR3 bases are TGTGCCAGCAGCCCTAAGGGAAACACCATATATTTT.

The chain is built from TRBV9 and TRBJ1-2; D gene uncertain. Germline lookup yields CDR1 SGDLS and CDR2 YYNGEE. V dropped 0 bases and J dropped 7 bases, with 10 bases sitting between them. The CDR3 is 13 amino acids. DNA for the CDR3: TGTGCCAGCAGCGTAGATGGAGGGTTTGGCTACACCTTC. It yields the protein CASSVDGGFGYTF.

V gene TRBV7-2 combines with J gene TRBJ2-4, with TRBD1 identical over 7 bases. The CDR3 runs to 16 residues. V trimming: 5 bases; J trimming: 3 bases; junction bases outside the gene matches: 10. The germline CDR1 and CDR2 sequences are SGHTA and FQGNSA. The CDR3 DNA reads TGTGCCAGCAGCCTGCGACAGGGAGTGAGCAAAAACATTCAGTACTTC. Translating gives CASSLRQGVSKNIQYF. Combining the CDR3 with reference TRBV7-2 and TRBJ2-4 gives the whole variable domain GAGVSQSPSNKVTEKGKDVELRCDPISGHTALYWYRQSLGQGLEFLIYFQGNSAPDKSGLPSDRFSAERTGGSVSTLTIQRTQQEDSAVYLCASSLRQGVSKNIQYFGAGTRLSVL.

The chain is built from TRBV5-1 and TRBJ2-7; 10 nucleotides agree with TRBD2. The trim removed 2 bases at V and 3 bases at J, leaving 11 bases unmatched. Germline V gives CDR1 SGHRS, CDR2 YFSETQ. The CDR3 is made up of 17 amino acids. Here the CDR3 reads CASSFPSSGTSVYEQYF. In nucleotides, the CDR3 is TGCGCCAGCAGCTTCCCCTCGTCGGGGACTAGCGTCTACGAGCAGTACTTC. Combining the CDR3 with reference TRBV5-1 and TRBJ2-7 gives the whole variable domain KAGVTQTPRYLIKTRGQQVTLSCSPISGHRSVSWYQQTPGQGLQFLFEYFSETQRNKGNFPGRFSGRQFSNSRSEMNVSTLELGDSALYLCASSFPSSGTSVYEQYFGPGTRLTVT.

A single count supports this clone. The V gene is TRBV7-8, the J gene TRBJ2-1, with 10 bases that match TRBD2. The CDR3 totals 19 residues. V lost 2 bases and J lost 0; bases outside the gene matches: 10. Germline lookup yields CDR1 SGHVS and CDR2 FQNEAQ. CDR3: CASSLILAGALSSYNEQFF. In DNA form, the CDR3 reads TGTGCCAGCAGCTTAATTCTAGCGGGAGCCCTTAGCTCCTACAATGAGCAGTTCTTC.

The chain employs TRBV19 and TRBJ2-2; 7 bases line up with TRBD2. The CDR3 extends over 15 amino acids. The J segment lost 0 bases and the V segment lost 10 bases, leaving 8 bases of the junction unmatched. CDR1 LNHDA and CDR2 SQIVND come from the germline V gene (reference sequence). The CDR3, as DNA: TGTGCCACGACGAGGCGGGGGTCGAACACCGGGGAGCTGTTTTTT. Translating gives CATTRRGSNTGELFF. The full variable domain, its missing parts supplied by reference TRBV19 and TRBJ2-2, is DGGITQSPKYLFRKEGQNVTLSCEQNLNHDAMYWYRQDPGQGLRLIYYSQIVNDFQKGDIAEGYSVSREKKESFPLTVTSAQKNPTAFYLCATTRRGSNTGELFFGEGSRLTVL.

The chain is built from TRBV5-5 and TRBJ2-5; 9 bases match TRBD1. TRBJ2-7 explains the end of the DNA better; the J call may be wrong. There are 17 residues in the CDR3. From germline, CDR1 is SGHKS and CDR2 YYEKEE (reference sequence). The CDR3 sequence: CASSLISGTQGAYEQYF. The CDR3 DNA reads as TGTGCCAGCAGCTTGATTTCGGGTACACAGGGGGCTTACGAGCAGTACTTC.